This entry describes one T cell receptor (beta chain). The sample originates from a study of blood T cell repertoires in COVID-19. Assay used: immunoSEQ multiplex PCR; TCRdb lists only in-frame clones, some missing. In the table there are 140,000 or so clones, about 74% of which are singletons. The sequenced sample was peripheral blood. The receptor was isolated from a man aged 50-60 years with acute or convalescent COVID-19.

As DNA, the CDR3 is TGCAGCGTTGAACAGGGGTTCTATGGCTACACCTTC. Its translation: CSVEQGFYGYTF. The chain combines TRBV29-1 with TRBJ1-2, with D perhaps matching TRBD1 (6 bases). V was clipped by 2 bases and J by 4 bases, with 8 bases between them. Looked up from germline, CDR1 is SQVTM and CDR2 is ANQGSEA. The CDR3 extends over 12 amino acids.